Each of the 31 T cell receptor beta chains below was sequenced from the same sample in a study of T cells in Graves' hyperthyroidism and ophthalmopathy. RNA transcripts were the template for amplifying TCR beta CDR3 regions. HTBI primers were the set used in a first-round RT-PCR of the TCR CDR3. TCRdb processed the multiplex PCR reads anew with MiXCR; each CDR3 protein has one entry. The repertoire holds nearly 600,000 distinct CDR3 sequences, 12% to 15% seen once, with roughly 7% in the top ten. Sequencing was done on a sample of blood. The receptor set was obtained from a woman younger than 30 with Graves' ophthalmopathy.

With regard to this clonotype: A junction boundary mismatches the germline segment, possibly from a read error. The chain employs TRBV6-1 and TRBJ2-3, with D maybe TRBD1 (5 bases). The CDR3 covers 15 residues. Per germline, CDR1 MNHNS and CDR2 SASEGT. The chain's CDR3 is CASSRTGASTDTRYF. The CDR3 coding sequence is TGTGCCAGCAGTAGAACAGGTGCAAGCACAGATACGCGGTATTTT.

This CDR3 is CASSIIGTGNQPQHF. The CDR3 nucleotides read TGTGCCAGTAGTATCATAGGGACAGGCAATCAGCCCCAGCATTTT. The genes are TRBV19 and TRBJ1-5; the match to TRBD1 covers 7 bases. The germline V gene has CDR1 LNHDA and CDR2 SQIVND (reference sequence). The trim removed 3 bases at V and 2 bases at J, leaving 4 bases unmatched. The CDR3 totals 15 residues.

Ten or more counts support this clonotype. The gene calls are TRBV11-1 and TRBJ2-2; TRBD2 agrees at 11 bases. CDR3 length: 16 residues. The germline V gene encodes CDR1 SGHAT and CDR2 FQDESV (reference sequence). Trimming took 5 bases from V and 7 from J; bases not matched to a gene: 9. The CDR3 DNA sequence: TGTGCCAGCAGCCCTCGACTAGCGGGATTGATCGGGGAGCTGTTTTTT. Protein sequence: CASSPRLAGLIGELFF. Supplemented by reference TRBV11-1 and TRBJ2-2, the full variable domain reads EAEVAQSPRYKITEKSQAVAFWCDPISGHATLYWYRQILGQGPELLVQFQDESVVDDSQLPKDRFSAERLKGVDSTLKIQPAELGDSAMYLCASSPRLAGLIGELFFGEGSRLTVL.

This clonotype was counted at least ten times. The rearrangement links TRBV30 to TRBJ1-2; D is possibly TRBD1 (6 bases). V was cut by 5 bases and J by 5 bases, with 21 bases left in between. CDR3 size: 15 residues. Germline CDR1 and CDR2: GTSNPN and SVGIG (reference sequence). This CDR3 is CAWAGGGMGFYGYTF. CDR3 bases: TGTGCCTGGGCAGGAGGGGGTATGGGGTTTTATGGCTACACCTTC.

This clonotype was counted many times. The chain uses TRBV20-1 and TRBJ2-1; D perhaps matches TRBD1 (5 bases). Germline CDR1 is DFQATT and CDR2 is SNEGSKA (reference sequence). Trimming cost V 4 bases and J 7 bases, with 17 bases left between them. This CDR3 comprises 14 residues. CDR3 sequence (DNA): TGCAGTGCTACTGACCCGACAGAGGATAATGAGCAGTTCTTC. Translation gives CSATDPTEDNEQFF.

The chain carries TRBV12-3 or TRBV12-4 and TRBJ2-1; weak D call: TRBD2 (6 bases). This CDR3 is 13 amino acids long. Between the trimmed V and J ends, which lost 5 bases and 6 bases, there was a span of 11 bases. The CDR3 DNA follows: TGTGCCAGCAGTCCGATACTAGCCAATGAGCAGTTCTTC. It specifies CASSPILANEQFF.

Ten or more counts support this clonotype. This chain connects TRBV11-3 to TRBJ2-1; 10 nucleotides match TRBD1. The CDR3 sequence is 16 residues long. Germline trimming cut 1 base from V and 4 bases from J; bases unmatched to any gene: 4. CDR1 and CDR2 (germline): SGHNT, YENEEA. The CDR3 spells CASSLAGTGDYNEQFF. The CDR3 nucleotides read TGTGCCAGCAGCTTAGCCGGGACAGGGGATTACAATGAGCAGTTCTTC.

This clonotype has ten or more counts. The V gene is TRBV2, the J gene TRBJ2-1; 9 positions match TRBD2. In germline, CDR1 is SNHLY, CDR2 FYNNEI. The J segment lost 7 bases and the V segment lost 6 bases, leaving 10 bases of the junction unmatched. CDR3 length: 15 residues. The CDR3: CASRALAGTGNEQFF. The CDR3 bases are TGTGCCAGCAGGGCTCTAGCGGGAACGGGGAATGAGCAGTTCTTC.

Many counts were recorded for this clonotype. This rearrangement joins TRBV19 to TRBJ1-1; D is possibly TRBD1 (6 bases). CDR1 is LNHDA and CDR2 is SQIVND in the germline V gene (reference sequence). Trimming took off 2 bases at V and 1 base at J, with 11 bases between the two ends. The CDR3 spans 15 residues. The CDR3 protein is CASSINGGPNTEAFF. Here the CDR3 DNA reads TGTGCCAGTAGTATAAATGGGGGGCCGAACACTGAAGCTTTCTTT.

This clonotype has only a few counts. The chain joins TRBV20-1 to TRBJ1-3, with a weak D call TRBD1 (6 bases). Germline CDR1 reads DFQATT; CDR2 reads SNEGSKA (reference sequence). The CDR3 spans 14 residues. Trimming removed 2 bases at V and 4 bases at J, with 12 bases between. CDR3 sequence: CSARPPGQGNTIYF. DNA for the CDR3: TGCAGTGCTAGACCCCCTGGACAGGGAAACACCATATATTTT.

At least ten counts were recorded for this clonotype. The CDR3 protein is CASSLEAVTYEQYF. For the CDR3, the DNA is TGTGCCAGCAGCTTAGAGGCAGTGACCTACGAGCAGTACTTC. This chain uses TRBV7-6 with TRBJ2-7; D ambiguous. From germline, CDR1 is SGHVS and CDR2 FNYEAQ. Trimming cost V 1 base and J 2 bases, with 9 bases left between them. The CDR3 is 14 amino acids.

This clonotype was detected only a few times. The junction departs from germline at one end; a sequencing error may be responsible. The rearrangement uses TRBV2 and TRBJ2-6; 12 bases are a match to TRBD1. The CDR3 runs to 18 residues. Germline CDR1 SNHLY, CDR2 FYNNEI. CDR3 bases: TGTGCCAGCAGTGAAAGGGGACAGGGGGCAGCTGGGGCCAACGTCCTGGCTTTC. Its translation: CASSERGQGAAGANVLAF. Complete variable domain (other parts from reference TRBV2 and TRBJ2-6): EPEVTQTPSHQVTQMGQEVILRCVPISNHLYFYWYRQILGQKVEFLVSFYNNEISEKSEIFDDQFSVERPDGSNFTLKIRSTKLEDSAMYFCASSERGQGAAGANVLAFGAGSRLTVL.

This clonotype was recorded at least ten times. The chain has TRBV18 and TRBJ1-1, with TRBD1 as a possible D gene (5 bases). V gave up 4 bases and J gave up 4 bases, with 16 bases separating them. Germline lookup yields CDR1 KGHSH and CDR2 LQKENI. This CDR3 contains 15 residues. CDR3 bases: TGTGCCAGCTCACGTGGGACCTTAGATGGCACTGAAGCTTTCTTT. Translating gives CASSRGTLDGTEAFF.

In the case of this clonotype: A much larger clone sits a single nucleotide away, making a read error possible. The rearrangement links TRBV12-3 or TRBV12-4 to TRBJ1-5; D might be TRBD1 (6 bases). This CDR3 spans 15 amino acids. Trimming pared 8 bases from V and 2 bases from J, leaving 16 bases between. CDR3 protein: CASGPGTLGNQPQHF. In DNA, the CDR3 is TGTGCCAGCGGGCCAGGGACACTGGGCAATCAGCCCCAGCATTTT.

This clonotype was counted at least ten times. The chain couples TRBV30 to TRBJ1-2; 8 bases match TRBD1. CDR1 is GTSNPN and CDR2 is SVGIG in the germline V gene (reference sequence). The CDR3 length is 13 residues. Germline trimming cut 6 bases from V and 8 bases from J; bases unmatched to any gene: 11. As DNA, the CDR3 is TGTGCCTGCGAACTAGGACAGGGTCGGGGCTACACCTTC. Protein: CACELGQGRGYTF.

The chain links TRBV27 to TRBJ1-1, with D possibly matching TRBD1 (5 bases). V was pared by 4 bases and J by 4 bases, with 16 bases between. Germline-derived CDR1 and CDR2 are MNHEY and SMNVEV (reference sequence). The CDR3 length is 15 residues. The CDR3 sequence: CASSSPGGARTEAFF. The DNA for the CDR3 is TGTGCCAGCAGTTCCCCAGGAGGGGCGCGCACTGAAGCTTTCTTT.

The sample holds many counts of this clonotype. This chain joins TRBV7-2 and TRBJ2-1; TRBD2 agrees at 10 bases. J gave up 9 bases and V 7 bases, and 15 bases lay outside the gene matches. The germline V gene has CDR1 SGHTA and CDR2 FQGNSA. The CDR3 consists of 16 residues. In DNA form, the CDR3 reads TGTGCCAGCAAGGGGATTCCAGCGGGAGGGGGGGCTGAGCAGTTCTTC. The encoded protein is CASKGIPAGGGAEQFF.

This clonotype was seen repeatedly, ten times or more. V is TRBV11-2 and J is TRBJ2-7, with 7 bases aligning to TRBD1. J was trimmed by 3 bases and V by 5 bases; bases with no gene match: 7. Germline CDR1 and CDR2: SGHAT and FQNNGV. This CDR3 is 14 amino acids long. The CDR3 sequence is CASSRNRGDYEQYF. The DNA of the CDR3 is TGTGCCAGCAGCCGGAACAGGGGTGACTACGAGCAGTACTTC.

This clonotype occurred many times. The chain has TRBV12-3 or TRBV12-4 and TRBJ2-2; D not resolved. The CDR3 loop spans 12 amino acids. V gave up 5 bases and J gave up 8 bases, with 9 bases separating them. CDR3 in amino acids: CASSPAWGELFF. CDR3 coding DNA: TGTGCCAGCAGTCCCGCCTGGGGGGAGCTGTTTTTT.

This clonotype showed up just a few times. The genes are TRBV5-6 and TRBJ2-1; no definite D call. The CDR3 is made up of 12 amino acids. Looked up from germline, CDR1 is SGHDT and CDR2 is YYEEEE. V lost 1 base and J 8 bases, leaving 7 bases between the germline ends. CDR3 DNA: TGTGCCAGCAGCTTGAGAACCCATGAGCAGTTCTTC. This codes for CASSLRTHEQFF.

As concerns this clonotype: A much more abundant neighbour one base away suggests this may be a read error. The rearrangement joins TRBV28 to TRBJ1-2; 9 bases map to TRBD1. This CDR3 region has 13 residues. Looked up from germline, CDR1 is MDHEN and CDR2 is SYDVKM. Germline trimming cut 7 bases from V and 7 bases from J; bases unmatched to any gene: 7. CDR3 in DNA: TGTGCCAGCATTCGACAGGGGGGTATTGGCTACACCTTC. This codes for CASIRQGGIGYTF.

As concerns this clonotype: This may arise from a read error, as a much more abundant clone is one base away. The CDR3: CASSPGGLSSYNSLLHF. The CDR3 DNA reads as TGTGCCAGCAGCCCGGGGGGCCTGAGCTCCTATAATTCACTCCTCCACTTT. The chain couples TRBV7-3 to TRBJ1-6; a possible D gene is TRBD1 (6 bases). CDR1 is SGHTA, CDR2 FQGTGA, per germline. This CDR3 contains 17 residues.

This clonotype was seen repeatedly, ten times or more. This rearrangement joins TRBV14 to TRBJ2-7; 8 positions agree with TRBD1. V shed 1 base and J 5 bases; nucleotides not matched to a gene: 10. Germline lookup yields CDR1 SGHDN and CDR2 FVKESK. CDR3 length equals 16 residues. CDR3 region: CASSQVWGQVPDEQYF. CDR3 nucleotides: TGTGCCAGCAGCCAAGTTTGGGGACAGGTGCCTGACGAGCAGTACTTC.

This clonotype has a count of ten or more. This sequence joins TRBV5-6 and TRBJ2-1, with TRBD2 matching 8 bases. V lost 2 bases and J lost 9; bases outside the gene matches: 13. This CDR3 spans 16 amino acids. The V gene's germline CDR1 is SGHDT and CDR2 YYEEEE. The CDR3 DNA is TGTGCCAGCAGCTTAGGGGCCCGGGAGGGCCCTGGTGAGCAGTTCTTC. Protein product: CASSLGAREGPGEQFF.

V and J are TRBV6-5 and TRBJ2-7; 9 bases agree with TRBD1. The V and J ends lost 2 bases and 4 bases, in that order; junction bases with no gene match: 15. Per germline, CDR1 MNHEY and CDR2 SVGAGI. This CDR3 is built from 18 residues. The CDR3 DNA follows: TGTGCCAGCAGTTACGAGGGACAGGGCCTCCCCAGTAGGTACGAGCAGTACTTC. Its translation: CASSYEGQGLPSRYEQYF.

This clonotype has a count of ten or more. This chain connects TRBV12-3 or TRBV12-4 to TRBJ1-1; D may be TRBD1 (5 bases). V lost 5 bases to trimming and J lost 4 bases, with 14 bases between them. This CDR3 has 14 amino acids. This CDR3 is CASSPGLQSTEAFF. The CDR3 nucleotides are TGTGCCAGCAGTCCAGGGCTCCAGAGCACTGAAGCTTTCTTT.

V usage is TRBV18 and J usage is TRBJ2-1; 8 nucleotides align to TRBD2. V was pared by 8 bases and J by 0 bases, with 15 bases of the junction left unmatched. This CDR3 spans 18 amino acids. Germline CDR1 is KGHSH and CDR2 is LQKENI. The CDR3 DNA reads as TGTGCCAGCCAATCGTTGGCTAGCGGGTTCCCCTCCTACAATGAGCAGTTCTTC. It codes for CASQSLASGFPSYNEQFF.

This clonotype was seen many times. J is TRBJ2-7 and V is TRBV6-2 or TRBV6-3, with D perhaps matching TRBD2 (6 bases). This CDR3 has 14 amino acids. Germline lookup yields CDR1 MNHEY and CDR2 SVGEGT. V shed 4 bases and J shed 6 bases, with 16 bases lying between them. CDR3 in amino acids: CASSSTGVWGEQYF. In nucleotides, the CDR3 is TGTGCCAGCAGTTCAACGGGGGTTTGGGGCGAGCAGTACTTC.

This clonotype was seen a few times. J is TRBJ1-5 and V is TRBV9, with TRBD1 identical over 9 bases. Trimming removed 3 bases from V and 4 bases from J; junction bases left unmatched: 2. CDR3 length: 14 amino acids. CDR1 SGDLS and CDR2 YYNGEE come from the germline V gene. DNA for the CDR3: TGTGCCAGCAGCGCACAGGGGGCGAATCAGCCCCAGCATTTT. It is translated as CASSAQGANQPQHF.

At least ten counts were recorded for this clonotype. The chain combines TRBV10-3 with TRBJ1-6, with D perhaps TRBD1 (5 bases). Per the germline V gene, CDR1 is ENHRY and CDR2 is SYGVKD. This CDR3 spans 14 amino acids. V was cut by 2 bases and J by 7 bases, with 9 bases left in between. CDR3 DNA: TGTGCCATCAGTGAGCAAGGGGTCAATTCACCCCTCCACTTT. This encodes CAISEQGVNSPLHF.

The table lists this clonotype with a few counts. This chain links TRBV6-2 or TRBV6-3 with TRBJ2-2; possibly TRBD1 for D (6 bases). Trimming shortened V by 5 bases and J by 7 bases, and 14 bases separated the two germline ends. The CDR3 is made up of 14 amino acids. Germline assignment: CDR1 MNHEY and CDR2 SVGEGT. As DNA, the CDR3 is TGTGCCAGCAGTCCCGACAGGTCCTACGGGGAGCTGTTTTTT. Protein: CASSPDRSYGELFF.